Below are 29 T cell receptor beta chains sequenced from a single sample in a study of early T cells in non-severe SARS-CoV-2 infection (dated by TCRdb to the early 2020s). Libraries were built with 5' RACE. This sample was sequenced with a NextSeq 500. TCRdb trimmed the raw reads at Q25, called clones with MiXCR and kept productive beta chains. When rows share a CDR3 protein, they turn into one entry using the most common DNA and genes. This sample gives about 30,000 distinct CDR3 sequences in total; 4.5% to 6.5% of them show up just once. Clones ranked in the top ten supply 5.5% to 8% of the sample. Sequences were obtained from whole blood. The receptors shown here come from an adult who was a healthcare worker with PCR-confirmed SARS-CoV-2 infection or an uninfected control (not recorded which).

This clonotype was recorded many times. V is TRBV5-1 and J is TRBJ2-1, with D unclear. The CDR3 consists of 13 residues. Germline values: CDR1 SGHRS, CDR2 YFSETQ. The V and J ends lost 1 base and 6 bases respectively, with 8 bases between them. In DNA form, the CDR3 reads TGCGCCAGCAGCTTGCCTAGAGTCAATGAGCAGTTCTTC. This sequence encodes CASSLPRVNEQFF.

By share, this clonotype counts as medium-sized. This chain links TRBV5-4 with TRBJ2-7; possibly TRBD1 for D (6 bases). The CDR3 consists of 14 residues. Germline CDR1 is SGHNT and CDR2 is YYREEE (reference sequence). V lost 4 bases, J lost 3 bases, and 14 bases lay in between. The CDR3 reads CASSPGTTLYEQYF. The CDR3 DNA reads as TGTGCCAGCAGCCCAGGGACAACTCTCTACGAGCAGTACTTC.

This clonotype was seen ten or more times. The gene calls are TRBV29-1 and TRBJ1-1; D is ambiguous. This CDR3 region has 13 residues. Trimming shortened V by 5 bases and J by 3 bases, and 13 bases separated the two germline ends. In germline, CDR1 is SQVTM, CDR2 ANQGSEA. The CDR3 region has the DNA TGCAGCGTTAGAAGCAGTATTGACACTGAAGCTTTCTTT. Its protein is CSVRSSIDTEAFF.

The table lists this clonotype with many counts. The CDR3 DNA reads TGTGCCAGCAGCGGGACTAGCGGGGGGACCTCGAACACCGGGGAGCTGTTTTTT. Protein: CASSGTSGGTSNTGELFF. This sequence joins TRBV11-2 and TRBJ2-2; TRBD2 aligns across 15 bases. The CDR3 has 18 amino acids. With V trimmed by 5 bases and J by 0 bases, 4 bases remained unmatched. Germline CDR1 and CDR2: SGHAT and FQNNGV. The variable domain in full, with the rest retrieved from reference TRBV11-2 and TRBJ2-2, is EAGVAQSPRYKIIEKRQSVAFWCNPISGHATLYWYQQILGQGPKLLIQFQNNGVVDDSQLPKDRFSAERLKGVDSTLKIQPAKLEDSAVYLCASSGTSGGTSNTGELFFGEGSRLTVL.

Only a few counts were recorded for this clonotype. CDR3 DNA: TGTGCCAGTAGTATTTCCAGAGCAAACTATGGCTACACCTTC. Translation gives CASSISRANYGYTF. The chain combines TRBV19 with TRBJ1-2; D is ambiguous. Trimming stripped 3 bases from V and 2 bases from J, with 10 bases between. The germline V gene has CDR1 LNHDA and CDR2 SQIVND (reference sequence). The CDR3 spans 14 residues.

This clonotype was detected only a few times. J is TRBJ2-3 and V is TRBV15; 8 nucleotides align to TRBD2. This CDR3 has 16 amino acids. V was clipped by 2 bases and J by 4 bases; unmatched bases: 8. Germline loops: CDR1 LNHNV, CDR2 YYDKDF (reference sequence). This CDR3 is CATSRRAGVAADTQYF. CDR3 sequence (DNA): TGTGCCACCAGCAGACGAGCGGGAGTTGCGGCAGATACGCAGTATTTT.

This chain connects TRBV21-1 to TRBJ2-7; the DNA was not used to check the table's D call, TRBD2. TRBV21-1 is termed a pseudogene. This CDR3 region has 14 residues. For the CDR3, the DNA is TGTGCCAGCAGAACTAGCGGGAGGGCCTACGAGCAGTACTTC. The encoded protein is CASRTSGRAYEQYF.

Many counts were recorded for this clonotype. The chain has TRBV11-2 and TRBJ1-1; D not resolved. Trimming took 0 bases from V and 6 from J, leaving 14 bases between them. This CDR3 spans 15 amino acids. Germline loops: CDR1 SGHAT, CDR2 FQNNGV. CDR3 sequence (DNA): TGTGCCAGCAGCTTAGAGCCAGGTTTTGGGTCTGAAGCTTTCTTT. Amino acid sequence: CASSLEPGFGSEAFF.

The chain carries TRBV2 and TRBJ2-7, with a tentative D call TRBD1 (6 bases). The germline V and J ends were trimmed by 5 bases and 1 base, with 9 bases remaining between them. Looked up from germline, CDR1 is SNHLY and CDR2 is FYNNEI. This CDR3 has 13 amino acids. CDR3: CASSYDRSYEQYF. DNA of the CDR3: TGTGCCAGCAGTTATGACAGGTCCTACGAGCAGTACTTC.

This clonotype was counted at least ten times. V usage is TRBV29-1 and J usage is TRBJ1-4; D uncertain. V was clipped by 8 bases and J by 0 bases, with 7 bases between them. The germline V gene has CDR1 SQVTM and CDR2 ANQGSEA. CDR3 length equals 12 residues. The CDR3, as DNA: TGCAGCTACCAGGCAACTAATGAAAAACTGTTTTTT. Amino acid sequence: CSYQATNEKLFF.

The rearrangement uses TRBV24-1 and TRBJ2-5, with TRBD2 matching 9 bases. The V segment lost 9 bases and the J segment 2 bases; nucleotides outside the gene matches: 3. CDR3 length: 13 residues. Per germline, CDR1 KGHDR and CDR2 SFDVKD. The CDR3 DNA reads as TGTGCCACCGGCGGGGGGGGTCAAGAGACCCAGTACTTC. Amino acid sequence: CATGGGGQETQYF.

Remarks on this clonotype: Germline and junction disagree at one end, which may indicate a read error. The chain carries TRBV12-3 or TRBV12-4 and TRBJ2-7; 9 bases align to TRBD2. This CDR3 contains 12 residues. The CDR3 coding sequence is TGTGCCAGCAGTTTAGCCGGGACTAGCTTCCGCTTC. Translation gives CASSLAGTSFRF.

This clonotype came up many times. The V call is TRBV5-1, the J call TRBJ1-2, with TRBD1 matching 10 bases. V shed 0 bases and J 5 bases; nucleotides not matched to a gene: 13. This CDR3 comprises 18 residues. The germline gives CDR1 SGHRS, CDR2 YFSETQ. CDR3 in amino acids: CASSLGRQGALKVYGYTF. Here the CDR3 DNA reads TGCGCCAGCAGCTTGGGAAGACAGGGGGCGCTTAAAGTTTATGGCTACACCTTC.

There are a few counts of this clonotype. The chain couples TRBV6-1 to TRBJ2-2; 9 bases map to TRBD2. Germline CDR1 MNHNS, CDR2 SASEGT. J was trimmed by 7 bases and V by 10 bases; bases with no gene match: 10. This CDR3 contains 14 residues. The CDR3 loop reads CAIGIAGENGELFF. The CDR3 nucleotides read TGTGCCATCGGGATAGCGGGAGAAAACGGGGAGCTGTTTTTT.

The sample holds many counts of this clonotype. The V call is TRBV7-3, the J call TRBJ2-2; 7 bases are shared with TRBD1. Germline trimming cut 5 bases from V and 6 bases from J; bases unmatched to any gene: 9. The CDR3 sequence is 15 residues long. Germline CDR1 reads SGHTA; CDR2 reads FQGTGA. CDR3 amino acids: CASSRGGYSPGELFF. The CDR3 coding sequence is TGTGCCAGCAGCCGAGGGGGCTATTCCCCCGGGGAGCTGTTTTTT. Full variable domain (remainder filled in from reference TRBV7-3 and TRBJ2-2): GAGVSQTPSNKVTEKGKYVELRCDPISGHTALYWYRQSLGQGPEFLIYFQGTGAADDSGLPNDRFFAVRPEGSVSTLKIQRTERGDSAVYLCASSRGGYSPGELFFGEGSRLTVL.

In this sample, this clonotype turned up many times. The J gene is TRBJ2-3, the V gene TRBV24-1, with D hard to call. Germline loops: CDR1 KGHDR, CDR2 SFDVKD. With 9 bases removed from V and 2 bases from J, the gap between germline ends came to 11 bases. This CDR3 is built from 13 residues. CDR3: CATGQAPTDTQYF. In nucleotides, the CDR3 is TGTGCCACCGGGCAGGCCCCCACAGATACGCAGTATTTT.

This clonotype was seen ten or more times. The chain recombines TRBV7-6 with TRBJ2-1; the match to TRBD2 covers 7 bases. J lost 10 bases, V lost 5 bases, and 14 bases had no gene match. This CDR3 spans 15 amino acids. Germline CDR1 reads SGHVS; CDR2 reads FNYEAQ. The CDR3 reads CASSQRDPLFGEQFF. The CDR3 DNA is TGTGCCAGCAGCCAGCGGGACCCCCTCTTCGGGGAGCAGTTCTTC.

The DNA of the CDR3 is TGCAGTGCTAGGCTAGGTGGGAGCACAGATACGCAGTATTTT. Its translation is CSARLGGSTDTQYF. This chain uses TRBV20-1 with TRBJ2-3, with unresolved D. This CDR3 has 14 residues. CDR1 is DFQATT, CDR2 SNEGSKA, per germline (reference sequence). Trimming removed 3 bases at V and 0 bases at J, with 10 bases between.

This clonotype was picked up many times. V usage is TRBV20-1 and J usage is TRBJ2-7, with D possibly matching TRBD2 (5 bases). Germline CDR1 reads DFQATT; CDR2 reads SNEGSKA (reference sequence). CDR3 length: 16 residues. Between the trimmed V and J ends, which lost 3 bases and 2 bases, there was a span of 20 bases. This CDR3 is CSASPLPGVVAYEQYF. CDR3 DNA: TGCAGTGCTAGTCCCCTCCCCGGGGTCGTGGCCTACGAGCAGTACTTC.

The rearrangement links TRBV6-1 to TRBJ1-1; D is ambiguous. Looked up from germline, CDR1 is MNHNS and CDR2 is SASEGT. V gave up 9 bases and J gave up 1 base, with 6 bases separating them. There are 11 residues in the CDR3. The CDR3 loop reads CASVGNTEAFF. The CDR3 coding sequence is TGTGCCAGTGTAGGGAACACTGAAGCTTTCTTT.

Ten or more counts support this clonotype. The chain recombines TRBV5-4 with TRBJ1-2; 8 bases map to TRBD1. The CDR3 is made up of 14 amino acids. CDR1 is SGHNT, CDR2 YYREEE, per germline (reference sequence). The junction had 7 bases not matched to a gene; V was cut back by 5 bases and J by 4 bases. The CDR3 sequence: CASSGGTGGYGYTF. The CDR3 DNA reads TGTGCCAGCAGTGGCGGGACAGGCGGCTATGGCTACACCTTC.

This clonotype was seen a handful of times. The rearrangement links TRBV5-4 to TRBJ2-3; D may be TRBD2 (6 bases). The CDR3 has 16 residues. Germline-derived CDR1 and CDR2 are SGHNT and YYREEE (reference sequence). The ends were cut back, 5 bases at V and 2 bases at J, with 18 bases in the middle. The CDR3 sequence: CASSTGSGPFTDTQYF. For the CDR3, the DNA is TGTGCCAGCAGTACGGGAAGCGGGCCGTTCACAGATACGCAGTATTTT.

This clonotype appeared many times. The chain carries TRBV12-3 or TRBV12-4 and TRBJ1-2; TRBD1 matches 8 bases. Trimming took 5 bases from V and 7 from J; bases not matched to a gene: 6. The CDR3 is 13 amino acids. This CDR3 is CASSPTGVSGYTF. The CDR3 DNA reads TGTGCCAGCAGTCCGACAGGGGTTAGTGGCTACACCTTC.

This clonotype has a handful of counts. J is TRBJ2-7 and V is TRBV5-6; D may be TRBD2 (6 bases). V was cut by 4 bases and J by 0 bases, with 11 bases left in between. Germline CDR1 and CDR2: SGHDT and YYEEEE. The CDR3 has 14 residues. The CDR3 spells CASSPGTFSYEQYF. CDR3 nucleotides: TGTGCCAGCAGCCCCGGGACTTTCTCCTACGAGCAGTACTTC.

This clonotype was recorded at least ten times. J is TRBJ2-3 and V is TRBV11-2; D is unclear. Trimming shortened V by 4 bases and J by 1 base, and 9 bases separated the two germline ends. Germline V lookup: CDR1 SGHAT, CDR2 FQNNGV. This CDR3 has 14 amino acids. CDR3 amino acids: CASSSLQGTDTQYF. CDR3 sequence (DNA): TGTGCCAGCAGCTCTCTCCAGGGCACAGATACGCAGTATTTT.

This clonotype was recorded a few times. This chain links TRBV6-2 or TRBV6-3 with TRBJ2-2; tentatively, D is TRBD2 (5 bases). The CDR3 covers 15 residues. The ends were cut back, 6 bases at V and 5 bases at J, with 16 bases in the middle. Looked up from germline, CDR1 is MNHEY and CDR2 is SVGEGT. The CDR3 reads CASSPRAVRTGELFF. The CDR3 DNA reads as TGTGCCAGCAGCCCTAGAGCGGTCAGGACCGGGGAGCTGTTTTTT.

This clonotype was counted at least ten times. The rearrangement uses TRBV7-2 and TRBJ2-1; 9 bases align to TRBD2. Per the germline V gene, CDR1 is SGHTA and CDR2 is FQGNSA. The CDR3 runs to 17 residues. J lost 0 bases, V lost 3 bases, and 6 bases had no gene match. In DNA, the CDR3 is TGTGCCAGCAGCTTCGTAGCGGGGGAAAGCTCCTACAATGAGCAGTTCTTC. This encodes CASSFVAGESSYNEQFF. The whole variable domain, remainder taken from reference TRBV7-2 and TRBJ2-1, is GAGVSQSPSNKVTEKGKDVELRCDPISGHTALYWYRQSLGQGLEFLIYFQGNSAPDKSGLPSDRFSAERTGGSVSTLTIQRTQQEDSAVYLCASSFVAGESSYNEQFFGPGTRLTVL.

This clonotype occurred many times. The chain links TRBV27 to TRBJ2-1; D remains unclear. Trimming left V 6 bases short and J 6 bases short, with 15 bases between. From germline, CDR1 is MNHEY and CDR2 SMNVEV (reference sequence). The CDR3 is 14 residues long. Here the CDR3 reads CASSLTPLGNEQFF. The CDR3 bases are TGTGCCAGCAGCCTCACCCCCCTGGGCAATGAGCAGTTCTTC.

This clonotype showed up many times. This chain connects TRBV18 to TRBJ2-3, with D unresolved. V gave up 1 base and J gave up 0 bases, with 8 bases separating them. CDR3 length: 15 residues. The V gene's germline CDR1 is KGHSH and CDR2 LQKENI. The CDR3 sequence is CASSPQIASTDTQYF. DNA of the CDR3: TGTGCCAGCTCACCACAAATCGCAAGCACAGATACGCAGTATTTT.